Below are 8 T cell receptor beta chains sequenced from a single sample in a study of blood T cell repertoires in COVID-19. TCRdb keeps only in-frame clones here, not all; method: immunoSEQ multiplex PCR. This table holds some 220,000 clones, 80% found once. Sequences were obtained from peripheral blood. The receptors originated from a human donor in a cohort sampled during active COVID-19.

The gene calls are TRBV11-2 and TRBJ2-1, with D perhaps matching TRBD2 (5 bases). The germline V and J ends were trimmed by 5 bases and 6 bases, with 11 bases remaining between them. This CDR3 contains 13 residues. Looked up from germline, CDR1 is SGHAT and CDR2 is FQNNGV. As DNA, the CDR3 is TGTGCCAGCAGCCTTAGCGTCATCAATGAGCAGTTCTTC. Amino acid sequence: CASSLSVINEQFF. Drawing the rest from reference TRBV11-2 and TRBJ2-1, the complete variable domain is EAGVAQSPRYKIIEKRQSVAFWCNPISGHATLYWYQQILGQGPKLLIQFQNNGVVDDSQLPKDRFSAERLKGVDSTLKIQPAKLEDSAVYLCASSLSVINEQFFGPGTRLTVL.

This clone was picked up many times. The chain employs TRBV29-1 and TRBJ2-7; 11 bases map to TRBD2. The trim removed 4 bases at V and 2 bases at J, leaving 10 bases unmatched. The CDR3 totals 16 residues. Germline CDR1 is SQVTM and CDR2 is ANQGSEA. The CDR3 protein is CSVVGLAEGTTYEQYF. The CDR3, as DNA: TGCAGCGTTGTGGGACTAGCGGAGGGGACGACCTACGAGCAGTACTTC.

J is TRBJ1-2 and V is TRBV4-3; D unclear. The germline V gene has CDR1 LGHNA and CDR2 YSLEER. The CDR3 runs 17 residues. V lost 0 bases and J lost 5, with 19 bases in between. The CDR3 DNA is TGCGCCAGCAGCCAAGATCCCCCAGTCGGAGGAGGATATGGCTACACCTTC. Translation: CASSQDPPVGGGYGYTF.

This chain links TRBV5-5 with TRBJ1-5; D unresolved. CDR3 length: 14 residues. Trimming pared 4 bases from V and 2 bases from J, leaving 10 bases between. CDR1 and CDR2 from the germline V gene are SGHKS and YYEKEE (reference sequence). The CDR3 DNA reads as TGTGCCAGCAGCCCAGACATGGGCAATCAGCCCCAGCATTTT. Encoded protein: CASSPDMGNQPQHF.

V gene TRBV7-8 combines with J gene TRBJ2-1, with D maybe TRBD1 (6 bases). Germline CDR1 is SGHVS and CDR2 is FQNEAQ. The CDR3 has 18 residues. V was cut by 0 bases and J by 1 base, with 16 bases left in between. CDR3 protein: CASSLAPRAGVSYNEQFF. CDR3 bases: TGTGCCAGCAGCTTAGCCCCTCGAGCAGGGGTATCCTACAATGAGCAGTTCTTC.

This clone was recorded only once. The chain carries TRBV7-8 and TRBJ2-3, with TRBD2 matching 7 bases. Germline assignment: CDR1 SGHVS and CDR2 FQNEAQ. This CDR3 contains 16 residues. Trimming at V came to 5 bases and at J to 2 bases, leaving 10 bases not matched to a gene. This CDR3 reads CASSQIGGGFTDTQYF. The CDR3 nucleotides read TGTGCCAGCAGCCAAATCGGCGGGGGTTTCACAGATACGCAGTATTTT.

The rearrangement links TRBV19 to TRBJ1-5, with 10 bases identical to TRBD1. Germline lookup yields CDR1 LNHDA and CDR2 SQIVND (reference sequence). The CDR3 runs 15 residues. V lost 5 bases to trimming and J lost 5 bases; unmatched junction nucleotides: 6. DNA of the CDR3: TGTGCCAGTAGTCTAAAGACAGGGGGCCATCAGCCCCAGCATTTT. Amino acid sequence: CASSLKTGGHQPQHF.

CDR3 in DNA: TGTGCCAGCAGCTTTACAGGGAACACTGAAGCTTTCTTT. Protein: CASSFTGNTEAFF. J is TRBJ1-1 and V is TRBV5-4, with D possibly TRBD1 on 5 matching bases. Germline V gives CDR1 SGHNT, CDR2 YYREEE (reference sequence). The CDR3 contains 13 residues. The V end lost 2 bases, the J end lost 1 base, and 6 bases lay between the germline ends.